This TCR beta chain is drawn from a study of shared clonotypes between healthy human individuals. Only CD45RO-negative cells positively selected for CCR7 counted as naive CD8 cells, so terminally differentiated effector memory CD45RA+ cells were excluded. The CDR3 loop spans 14 amino acids. Germline assignment: CDR1 GTSNPN and CDR2 SVGIG (reference sequence). Trimming pared 5 bases from V and 9 bases from J, leaving 20 bases between. Sorted subsets were amplified in replicate PCRs using around 200 ng DNA, some 31,000 T cell genomes. Produced via immunoSEQ multiplex PCR; TCRdb's table is partial and in-frame only. The data hold about 590,000 clones, with roughly 96% observed a single time.

The chain is built from TRBV30 and TRBJ2-1; D perhaps matches TRBD1 (6 bases). The receptor comes from a woman between 25 and 40 years old in good health. What was sequenced was naive CD8+ T cells sorted from blood. For the CDR3, the DNA is TGTGCCTGGGAGTTTTCGGCAGGGGTGAGTGAGCAGTTCTTC. As protein: CAWEFSAGVSEQFF.